This TCR beta chain was recorded in a study of CXCR3-negative and CXCR3-positive naive CD8 T cells. Study findings and constraints: CXCR3-positive naive cells carried more hydrophobic TRB CDR3s than CXCR3-negative ones.

Turning to this clonotype: Its target is unknown.

Germline V lookup: CDR1 LNHNV, CDR2 YYDKDF (reference sequence). The CDR3 contains 16 residues. TRB cDNA was prepared as libraries by UMI-labeled 5' RACE. With the 5' RACE reads reprocessed, TCRdb shows one record per CDR3 protein and no DNA. Its table records some 100,000 distinct CDR3 sequences. Source material: naive CXCR3+ CD8+ T cells from blood. Subset denoted: CD45RO-CCR7+CD27+CD95- naive CD8+ T cells expressing CXCR3 (TNR3+). This sequence originates from a human donor in good health. Some clones in this sample may be carry-over from other donors' samples. This rearrangement joins TRBV15 to TRBJ2-7; lacking DNA, the TRBD1 call made by TCRdb goes unchecked. The CDR3 here is CATSRGVQGERSEQYF.